This TCR beta chain was identified in a study of T cells in Graves' hyperthyroidism and ophthalmopathy. This CDR3 contains 13 residues. CDR1 and CDR2 from the germline V gene are SGHRS and YFSETQ. Newly diagnosed hyperthyroidism, duration under 2 months, in patients aged 18 to 65. Researchers barred patients who had uncontrolled infection, other autoimmune disease, pregnancy or lactation. The source of the PBMCs was 10 ml of fresh peripheral blood. Relative to its sample, this clonotype is medium-sized. The junction does not match germline at one end; this may be a read error. The CDR3 regions of TCR beta were amplified from RNA transcripts. Using the HTBI primer set, a first-round RT-PCR was run on the TCR CDR3. TCRdb ran MiXCR on the multiplex PCR reads and lists one entry per CDR3 protein. This table holds 800,000 or so distinct CDR3 sequences, over 35% found once.

Sequencing was performed on blood. The genes are TRBV5-1 and TRBJ1-1; D unclear. The receptor comes from a young man with Graves' hyperthyroidism. The CDR3 DNA is TGTGCCAGCAGCTTAGGCGGGAACACTGAAGCTTTCTTT. As protein: CASSLGGNTEAFF.